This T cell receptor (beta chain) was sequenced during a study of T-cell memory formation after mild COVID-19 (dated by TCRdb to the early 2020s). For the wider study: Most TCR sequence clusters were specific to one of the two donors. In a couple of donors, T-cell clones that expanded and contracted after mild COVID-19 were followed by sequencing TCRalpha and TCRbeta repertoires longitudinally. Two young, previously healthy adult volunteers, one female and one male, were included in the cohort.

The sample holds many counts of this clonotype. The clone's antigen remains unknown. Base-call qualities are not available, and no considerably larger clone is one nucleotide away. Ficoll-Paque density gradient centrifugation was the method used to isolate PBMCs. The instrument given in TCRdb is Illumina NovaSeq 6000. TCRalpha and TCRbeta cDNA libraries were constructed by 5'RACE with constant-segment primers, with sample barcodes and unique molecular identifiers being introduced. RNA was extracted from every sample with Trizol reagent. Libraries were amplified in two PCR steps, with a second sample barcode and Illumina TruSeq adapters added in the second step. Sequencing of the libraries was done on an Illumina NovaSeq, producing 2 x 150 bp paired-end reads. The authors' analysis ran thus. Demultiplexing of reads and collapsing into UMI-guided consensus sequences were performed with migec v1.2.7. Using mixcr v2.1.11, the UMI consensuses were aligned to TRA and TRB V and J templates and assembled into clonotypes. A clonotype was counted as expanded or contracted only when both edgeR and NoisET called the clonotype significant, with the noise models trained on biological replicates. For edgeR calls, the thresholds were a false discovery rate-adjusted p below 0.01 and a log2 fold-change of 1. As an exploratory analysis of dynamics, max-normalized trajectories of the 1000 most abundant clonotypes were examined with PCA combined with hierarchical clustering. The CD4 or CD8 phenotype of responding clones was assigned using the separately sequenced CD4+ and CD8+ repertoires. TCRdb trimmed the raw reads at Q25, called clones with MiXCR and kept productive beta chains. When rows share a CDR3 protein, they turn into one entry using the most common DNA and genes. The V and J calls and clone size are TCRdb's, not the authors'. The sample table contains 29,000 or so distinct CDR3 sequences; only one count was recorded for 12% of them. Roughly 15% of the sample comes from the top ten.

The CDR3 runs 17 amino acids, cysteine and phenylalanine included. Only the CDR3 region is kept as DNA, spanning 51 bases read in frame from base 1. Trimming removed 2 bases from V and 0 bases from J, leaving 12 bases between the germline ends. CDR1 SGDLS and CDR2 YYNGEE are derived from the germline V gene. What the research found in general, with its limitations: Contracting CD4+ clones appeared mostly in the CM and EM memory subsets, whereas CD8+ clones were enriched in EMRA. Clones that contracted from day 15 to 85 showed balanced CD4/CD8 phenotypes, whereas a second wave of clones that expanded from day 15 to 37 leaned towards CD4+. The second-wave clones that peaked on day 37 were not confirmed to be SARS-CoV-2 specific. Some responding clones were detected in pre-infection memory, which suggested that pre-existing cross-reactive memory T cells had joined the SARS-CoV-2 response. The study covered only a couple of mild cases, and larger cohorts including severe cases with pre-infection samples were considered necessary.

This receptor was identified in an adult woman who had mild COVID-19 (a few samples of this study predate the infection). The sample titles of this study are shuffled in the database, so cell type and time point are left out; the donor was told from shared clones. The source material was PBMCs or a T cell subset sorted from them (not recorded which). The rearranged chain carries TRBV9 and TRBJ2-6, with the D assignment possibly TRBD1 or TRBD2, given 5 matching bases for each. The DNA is TGTGCCAGCAGCGTGAGGGGAACGGTCTCTGGGGCCAACGTCCTGACTTTC. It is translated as CASSVRGTVSGANVLTF.